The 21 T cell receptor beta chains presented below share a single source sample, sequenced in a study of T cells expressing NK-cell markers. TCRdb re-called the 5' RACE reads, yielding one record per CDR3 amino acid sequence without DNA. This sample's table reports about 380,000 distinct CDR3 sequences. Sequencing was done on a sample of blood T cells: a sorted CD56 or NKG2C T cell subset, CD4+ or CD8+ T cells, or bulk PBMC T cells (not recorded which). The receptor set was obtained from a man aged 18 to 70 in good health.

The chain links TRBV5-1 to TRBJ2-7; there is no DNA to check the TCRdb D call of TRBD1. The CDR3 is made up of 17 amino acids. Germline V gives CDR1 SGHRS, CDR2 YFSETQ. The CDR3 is CASSLLLGTESSYEQYF.

CDR3 region: CASSTRPPRGNNEQFF. The gene calls are TRBV2 and TRBJ2-1; TCRdb indicates TRBD1, and absent DNA this call remains unverified. Germline lookup yields CDR1 SNHLY and CDR2 FYNNEI. The CDR3 covers 16 residues.

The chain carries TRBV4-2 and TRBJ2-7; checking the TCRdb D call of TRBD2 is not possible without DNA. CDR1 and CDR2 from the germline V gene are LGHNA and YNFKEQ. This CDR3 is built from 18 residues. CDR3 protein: CASSQISGTSGGLYEQYF.

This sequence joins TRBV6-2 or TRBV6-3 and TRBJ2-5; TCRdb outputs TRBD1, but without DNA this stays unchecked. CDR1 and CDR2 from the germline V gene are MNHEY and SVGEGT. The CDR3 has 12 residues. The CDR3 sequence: CASGAGKETQYF.

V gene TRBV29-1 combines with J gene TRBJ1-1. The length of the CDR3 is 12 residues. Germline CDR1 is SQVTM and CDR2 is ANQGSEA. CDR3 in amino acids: CSDSRGSAEAFF.

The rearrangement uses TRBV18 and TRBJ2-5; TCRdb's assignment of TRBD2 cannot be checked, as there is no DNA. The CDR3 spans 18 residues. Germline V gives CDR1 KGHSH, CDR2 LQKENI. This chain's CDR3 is CASSRVGTSDTSKETQYF.

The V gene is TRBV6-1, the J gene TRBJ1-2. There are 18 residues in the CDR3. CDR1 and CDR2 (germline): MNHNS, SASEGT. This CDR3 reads CASRAGRKGTPNNYGYTF.

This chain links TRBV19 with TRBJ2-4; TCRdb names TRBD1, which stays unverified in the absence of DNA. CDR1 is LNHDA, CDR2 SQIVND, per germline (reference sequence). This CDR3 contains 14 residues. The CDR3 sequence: CASNSGTGKNIQYF.

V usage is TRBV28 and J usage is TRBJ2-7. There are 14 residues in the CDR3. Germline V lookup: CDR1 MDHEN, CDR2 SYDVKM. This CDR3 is CASSLDRRSHEQYF.

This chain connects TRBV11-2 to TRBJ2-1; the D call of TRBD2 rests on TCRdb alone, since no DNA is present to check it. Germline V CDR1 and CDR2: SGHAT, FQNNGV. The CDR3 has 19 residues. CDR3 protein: CASSPPGGGLAGRRNEQFF.

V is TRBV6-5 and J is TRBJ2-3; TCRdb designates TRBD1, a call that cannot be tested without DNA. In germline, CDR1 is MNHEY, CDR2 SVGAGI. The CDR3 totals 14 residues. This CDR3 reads CASIKGERTDTQYF.

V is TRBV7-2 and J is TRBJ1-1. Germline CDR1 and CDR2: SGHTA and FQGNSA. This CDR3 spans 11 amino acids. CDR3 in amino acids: CASKLTREAFF.

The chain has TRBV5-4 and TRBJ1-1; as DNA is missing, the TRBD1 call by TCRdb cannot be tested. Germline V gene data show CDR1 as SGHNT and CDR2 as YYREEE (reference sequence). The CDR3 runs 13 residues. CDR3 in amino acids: CAAHRDQNTEAFF.

CDR3 sequence reads: CASLKDRVTGELFF. The chain employs TRBV12-3 or TRBV12-4 and TRBJ2-2; the D call from TCRdb, TRBD1, cannot be confirmed without DNA. CDR3 length: 14 amino acids.

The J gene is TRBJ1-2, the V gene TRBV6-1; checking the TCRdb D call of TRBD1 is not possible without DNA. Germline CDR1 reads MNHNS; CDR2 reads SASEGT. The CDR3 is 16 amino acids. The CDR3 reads CASSRGPRGLSYGYTF.

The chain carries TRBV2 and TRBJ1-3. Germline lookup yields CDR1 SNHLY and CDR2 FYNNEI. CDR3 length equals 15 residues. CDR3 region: CASSPMDSSGNTIYF. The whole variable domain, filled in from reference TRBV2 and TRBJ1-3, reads EPEVTQTPSHQVTQMGQEVILRCVPISNHLYFYWYRQILGQKVEFLVSFYNNEISEKSEIFDDQFSVERPDGSNFTLKIRSTKLEDSAMYFCASSPMDSSGNTIYFGEGSWLTVV.

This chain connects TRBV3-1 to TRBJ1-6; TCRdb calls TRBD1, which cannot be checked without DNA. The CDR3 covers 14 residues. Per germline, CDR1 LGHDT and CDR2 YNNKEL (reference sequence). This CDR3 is CASSLKGQGAPLHF.

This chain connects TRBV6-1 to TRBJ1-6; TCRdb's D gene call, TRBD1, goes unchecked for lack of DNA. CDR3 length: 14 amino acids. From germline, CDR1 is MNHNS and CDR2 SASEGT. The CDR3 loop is CASGTASRNSPLHF.

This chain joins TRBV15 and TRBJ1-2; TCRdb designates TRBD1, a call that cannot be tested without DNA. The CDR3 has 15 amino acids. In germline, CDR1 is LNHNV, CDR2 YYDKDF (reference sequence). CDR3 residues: CATSSGRGGIYGYTF.

The CDR3 here is CASSHRGGNTIYF. The J gene is TRBJ1-3, the V gene TRBV3-1. Germline V gene lookup returns CDR1 LGHDT and CDR2 YNNKEL (reference sequence). The CDR3 has 13 residues.

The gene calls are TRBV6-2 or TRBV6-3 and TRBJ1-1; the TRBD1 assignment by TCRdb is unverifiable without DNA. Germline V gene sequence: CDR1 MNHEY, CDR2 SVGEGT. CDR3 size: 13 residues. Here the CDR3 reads CASRPDSHTEAFF.